Here is one T cell receptor beta chain with its context. These data belong to a study of blood T cell repertoires in COVID-19. Study overall: T cells, B-cell-depleted T cells, or PBMCs provided the cDNA or gDNA that served as material.

This CDR3 region has 15 residues. From germline, CDR1 is SGHDT and CDR2 YYEEEE. The ends were cut back, 6 bases at V and 1 base at J, with 14 bases in the middle. Authors' processing steps: Estimation of nucleated cell counts was performed using reference gene primer amplification. Assay used: immunoSEQ multiplex PCR; TCRdb lists only in-frame clones, some missing. The D gene and trimming were derived from the DNA, and the V and J assignments and clone size from that table. The top ten hold approximately 2.1% of the sample, which has about 400,000 clones, roughly 87% seen once. Cohort allocation depended upon clinical history that participants reported.

The receptor was isolated from a woman aged 35 to 49 with acute COVID-19. Sequenced input: PBMCs or T cells enriched from blood (not recorded which). The chain recombines TRBV5-6 with TRBJ2-1; possibly TRBD1 for D (5 bases). DNA for the CDR3: TGTGCCAGCAAGACTGGCAGGGTGTCCTACAATGAGCAGTTCTTC. Translating gives CASKTGRVSYNEQFF.